The entry below gives a single TCR beta chain sequence along with its context. Measured with immunoSEQ multiplex PCR; TCRdb has only the in-frame clones, and not every one. The sample records roughly 43,000 clones, 70% to 90% being singletons. The data derive from a study of blood T cell repertoires in COVID-19. Germline values: CDR1 KGHSH, CDR2 LQKENI. This CDR3 is 11 amino acids long. V lost 3 bases and J lost 8, with 7 bases in between. The V call is TRBV18, the J call TRBJ1-1; D unresolved. The sequencing input was peripheral blood. This TCR was recovered from a man aged 60 to 75 with active COVID-19. The DNA for the CDR3 is TGTGCCAGCTCACCCTCCCAGGAAGCTTTCTTT. Its protein is CASSPSQEAFF.